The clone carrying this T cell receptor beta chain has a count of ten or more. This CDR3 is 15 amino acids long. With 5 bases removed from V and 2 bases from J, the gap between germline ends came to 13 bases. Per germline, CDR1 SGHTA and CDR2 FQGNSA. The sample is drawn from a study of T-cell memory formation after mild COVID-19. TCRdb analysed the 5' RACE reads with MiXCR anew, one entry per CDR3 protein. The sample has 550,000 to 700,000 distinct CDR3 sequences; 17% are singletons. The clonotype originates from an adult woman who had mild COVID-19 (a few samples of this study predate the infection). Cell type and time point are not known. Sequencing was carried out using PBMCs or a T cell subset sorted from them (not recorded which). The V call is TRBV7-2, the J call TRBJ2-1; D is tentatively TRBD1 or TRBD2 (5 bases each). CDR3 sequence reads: CASSPGASPYNEQFF. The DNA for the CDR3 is TGTGCCAGCAGCCCCGGGGCTAGCCCCTACAATGAGCAGTTCTTC.